Shown below are 10 T cell receptor beta chains from a single sample sequenced in a study of PD-L1 blockade in urothelial cancer. Regarding time point: pretreatment peripheral blood. Method: immunoSEQ multiplex PCR; TCRdb's copy keeps in-frame clones and lacks some. Here the sample spans under 95,000 clones, about 83% being singletons. The material was PBMCs, obtained around atezolizumab (anti-PD-L1) treatment. The receptors derive from a man aged 55 to 70 with urothelial cancer.

The V and J genes are TRBV27 and TRBJ2-7; 7 nucleotides agree with TRBD1. Germline V gene sequence: CDR1 MNHEY, CDR2 SMNVEV (reference sequence). This CDR3 comprises 13 residues. Losses at the gene ends were 10 bases for V and 1 base for J; bases not matched to a gene: 7. The chain's CDR3 is CATRDSASYEQYF. The CDR3, as DNA: TGTGCCACCCGGGACAGCGCATCCTACGAGCAGTACTTC.

Only one count was recorded for this clone. The chain's CDR3 is CATSRQGGDTQYF. The CDR3 DNA reads TGTGCCACCAGCAGGCAGGGAGGAGATACGCAGTATTTT. The chain links TRBV15 to TRBJ2-3, with a possible D match to TRBD2 (6 bases). This CDR3 comprises 13 residues. Deletions cut 3 bases from V and 5 bases from J, with 9 bases between. The germline CDR1 and CDR2 sequences are LNHNV and YYDKDF (reference sequence).

The gene calls are TRBV23-1 and TRBJ1-2; D is perhaps TRBD1 (5 bases). TRBV23-1 is treated as an ORF (open reading frame) with a function not yet certain. This CDR3 spans 15 amino acids. V lost 3 bases and J lost 3, with 14 bases in between. CDR3 loop: CASSHSREVDYGYTF. The CDR3 DNA sequence: TGCGCCAGCAGTCATTCCAGGGAGGTCGACTATGGCTACACCTTC.

V is TRBV30 and J is TRBJ2-7, with unresolved D. Germline loops: CDR1 GTSNPN, CDR2 SVGIG (reference sequence). Trimming left V 0 bases short and J 0 bases short, with 12 bases between. The CDR3 contains 15 residues. The CDR3 DNA reads as TGTGCCTGGAGTGTAAGAACTATATCCTCCTACGAGCAGTACTTC. Translation: CAWSVRTISSYEQYF.

V and J are TRBV18 and TRBJ1-2, with 7 bases aligning to TRBD1. The V and J ends lost 6 bases and 13 bases, in that order; junction bases with no gene match: 20. Looked up from germline, CDR1 is KGHSH and CDR2 is LQKENI. The length of the CDR3 is 15 residues. CDR3 in amino acids: CASSPIRDRVFRLTF. The CDR3 bases are TGTGCCAGCTCCCCAATCCGGGACAGAGTCTTTCGGCTCACCTTC.

The rearrangement joins TRBV7-2 to TRBJ2-5; TRBD2 matches 8 bases. The CDR3 consists of 14 residues. The V and J ends lost 6 bases and 6 bases, in that order; junction bases with no gene match: 9. The germline V gene encodes CDR1 SGHTA and CDR2 FQGNSA. CDR3 region: CASRSGSGGQTQYF. The CDR3 DNA is TGTGCCAGCAGAAGCGGGAGCGGCGGGCAGACCCAGTACTTC.

The V call is TRBV7-2, the J call TRBJ2-6, with unresolved D. This CDR3 contains 15 residues. CDR1 and CDR2 from the germline V gene are SGHTA and FQGNSA. V was shortened by 5 bases and J by 2 bases, with 10 bases between the two germline ends. As DNA, the CDR3 is TGTGCCAGCAGCCCAACAGTAGCTGGGGCCAACGTCCTGACTTTC. Residues: CASSPTVAGANVLTF.

The chain carries TRBV18 and TRBJ2-7; a weak D match, TRBD1 (6 bases). V was cut by 6 bases and J by 6 bases, with 12 bases left in between. CDR1 and CDR2 from the germline V gene are KGHSH and LQKENI. CDR3 length equals 12 residues. The CDR3 here is CASSQTGFEQYF. DNA of the CDR3: TGTGCCAGCTCGCAAACAGGGTTCGAGCAGTACTTC.

Notes on this clone: The germline gene is not matched at one end of the junction; a read error may be the cause. The rearrangement uses TRBV20-1 and TRBJ1-3; D may be TRBD1 (6 bases). The germline gives CDR1 DFQATT, CDR2 SNEGSKA (reference sequence). The CDR3 is made up of 8 amino acids. The chain's CDR3 is CSTGPYSF. The CDR3 DNA reads TGCAGTACAGGGCCTTACTCTTTT.

The chain combines TRBV25-1 with TRBJ1-2, with TRBD1 as a possible D gene (6 bases). V dropped 1 base and J dropped 12 bases, with 18 bases sitting between them. The germline V gene has CDR1 MGHDK and CDR2 SYGVNS. CDR3 size: 14 residues. The CDR3 protein is CASSESVQGRAHTF. Written as DNA, the CDR3 is TGTGCCAGCAGTGAATCAGTCCAGGGGCGCGCTCACACCTTC.